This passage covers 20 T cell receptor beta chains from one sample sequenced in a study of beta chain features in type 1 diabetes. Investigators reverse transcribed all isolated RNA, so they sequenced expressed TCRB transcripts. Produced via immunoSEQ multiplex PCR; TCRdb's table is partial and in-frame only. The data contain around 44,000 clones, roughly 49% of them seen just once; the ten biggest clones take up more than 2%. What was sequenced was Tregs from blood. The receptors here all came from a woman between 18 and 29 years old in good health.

The CDR3 is CASSQDLRLAAYNEQFF. CDR3 bases: TGCGCCAGCAGCCAAGATCTCCGACTAGCGGCCTACAATGAGCAGTTCTTC. The rearrangement links TRBV4-1 to TRBJ2-1; 9 positions agree with TRBD2. CDR1 is MGHRA and CDR2 is YSYEKL in the germline V gene. V gave up 0 bases and J gave up 2 bases; unmatched junction bases: 5. The CDR3 runs 17 residues.

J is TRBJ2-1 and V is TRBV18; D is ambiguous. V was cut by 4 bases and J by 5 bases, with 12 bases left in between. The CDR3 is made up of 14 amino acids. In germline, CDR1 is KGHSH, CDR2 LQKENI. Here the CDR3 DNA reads TGTGCCAGCTCACAGTCACTCGGAGACAATGAGCAGTTCTTC. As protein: CASSQSLGDNEQFF.

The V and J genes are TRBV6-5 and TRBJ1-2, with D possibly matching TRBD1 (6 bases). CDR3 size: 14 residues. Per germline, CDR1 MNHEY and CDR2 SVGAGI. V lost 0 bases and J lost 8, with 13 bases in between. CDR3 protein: CASSYSLDRWGYTF. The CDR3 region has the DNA TGTGCCAGCAGTTACTCCCTTGACAGGTGGGGCTACACCTTC.

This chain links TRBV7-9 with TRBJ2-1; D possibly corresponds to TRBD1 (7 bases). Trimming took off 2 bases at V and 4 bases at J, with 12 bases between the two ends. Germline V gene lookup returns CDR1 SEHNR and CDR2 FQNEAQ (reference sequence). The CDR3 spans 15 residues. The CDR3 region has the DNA TGTGCCAGCAGCTTACGGCAGGGGGGATACAATGAGCAGTTCTTC. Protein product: CASSLRQGGYNEQFF.

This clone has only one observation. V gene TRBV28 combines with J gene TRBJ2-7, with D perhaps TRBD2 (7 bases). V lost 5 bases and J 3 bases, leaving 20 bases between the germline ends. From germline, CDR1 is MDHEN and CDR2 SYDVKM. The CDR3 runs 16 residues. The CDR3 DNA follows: TGTGCCAGCAGTCCCCGCGGGGGCGGGAAATTCTACGAGCAGTACTTC. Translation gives CASSPRGGGKFYEQYF.

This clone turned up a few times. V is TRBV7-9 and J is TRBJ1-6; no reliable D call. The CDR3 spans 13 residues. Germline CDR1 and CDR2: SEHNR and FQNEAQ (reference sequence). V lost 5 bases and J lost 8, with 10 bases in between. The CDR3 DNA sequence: TGTGCCAGCAGCGGTTGGGCCGATTCACCCCTCCACTTT. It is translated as CASSGWADSPLHF.

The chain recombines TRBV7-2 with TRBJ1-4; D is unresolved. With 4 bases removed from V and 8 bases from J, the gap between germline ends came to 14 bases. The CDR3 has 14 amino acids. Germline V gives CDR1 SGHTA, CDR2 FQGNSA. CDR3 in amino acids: CASSYGPGEEKLFF. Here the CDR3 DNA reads TGTGCCAGCAGCTACGGACCGGGAGAGGAAAAACTGTTTTTT.

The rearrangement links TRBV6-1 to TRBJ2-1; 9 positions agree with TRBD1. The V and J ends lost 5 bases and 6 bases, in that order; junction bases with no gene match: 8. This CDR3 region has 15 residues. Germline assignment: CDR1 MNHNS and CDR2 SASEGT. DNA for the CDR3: TGTGCCAGCAGTTCGACAGGGGGGTGGGTCAATGAGCAGTTCTTC. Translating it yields CASSSTGGWVNEQFF.

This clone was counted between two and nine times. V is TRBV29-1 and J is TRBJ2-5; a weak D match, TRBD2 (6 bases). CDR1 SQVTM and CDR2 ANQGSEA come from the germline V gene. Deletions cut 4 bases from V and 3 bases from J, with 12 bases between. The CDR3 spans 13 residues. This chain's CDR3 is CSVARRGEETQYF. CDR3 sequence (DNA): TGCAGCGTTGCCAGGAGGGGTGAAGAGACCCAGTACTTC.

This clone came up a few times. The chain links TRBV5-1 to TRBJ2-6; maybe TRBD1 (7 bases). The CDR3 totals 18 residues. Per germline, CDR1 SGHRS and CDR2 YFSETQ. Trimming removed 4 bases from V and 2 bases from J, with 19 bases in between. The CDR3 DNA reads TGCGCCAGCAGCCCGCTCCCAGGGGGGCTCACTGGGGCCAACGTCCTGACTTTC. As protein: CASSPLPGGLTGANVLTF.

The CDR3 coding sequence is TGTGCCAGCAGCCTCGGAGCTAGCGGGAGTTTTGATACGCAGTATTTT. This gives the protein CASSLGASGSFDTQYF. The gene calls are TRBV7-9 and TRBJ2-3; 10 nucleotides agree with TRBD2. CDR1 is SEHNR and CDR2 is FQNEAQ in the germline V gene (reference sequence). The CDR3 sequence is 16 residues long. The trim removed 5 bases at V and 6 bases at J, leaving 11 bases unmatched.

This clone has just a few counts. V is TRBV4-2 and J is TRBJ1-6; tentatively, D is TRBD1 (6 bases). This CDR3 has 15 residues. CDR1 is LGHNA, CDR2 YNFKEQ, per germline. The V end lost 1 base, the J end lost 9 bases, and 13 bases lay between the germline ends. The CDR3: CASSQGSRGGSPLHF. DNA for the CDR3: TGTGCCAGCAGCCAAGGATCAAGGGGGGGTTCACCCCTCCACTTT.

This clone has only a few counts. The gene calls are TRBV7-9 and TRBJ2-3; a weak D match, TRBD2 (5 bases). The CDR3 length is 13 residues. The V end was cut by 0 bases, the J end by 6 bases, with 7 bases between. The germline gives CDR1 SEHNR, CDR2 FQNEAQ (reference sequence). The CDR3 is CASSLAGGDTQYF. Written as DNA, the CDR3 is TGTGCCAGCAGCTTAGCGGGCGGGGATACGCAGTATTTT.

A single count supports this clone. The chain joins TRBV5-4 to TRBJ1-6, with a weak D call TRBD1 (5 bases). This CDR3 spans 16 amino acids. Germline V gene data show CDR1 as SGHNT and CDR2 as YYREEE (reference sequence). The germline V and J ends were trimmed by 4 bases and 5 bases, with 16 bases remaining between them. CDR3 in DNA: TGTGCCAGCAGCACATTGGACAATTACAATAATTCACCCCTCCACTTT. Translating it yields CASSTLDNYNNSPLHF.

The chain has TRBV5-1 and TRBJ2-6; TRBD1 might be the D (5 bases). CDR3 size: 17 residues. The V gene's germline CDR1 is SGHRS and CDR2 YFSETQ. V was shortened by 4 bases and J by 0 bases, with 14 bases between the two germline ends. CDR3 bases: TGCGCCAGCAGCCAGAATAGGGGAAGCTCTGGGGCCAACGTCCTGACTTTC. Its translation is CASSQNRGSSGANVLTF.

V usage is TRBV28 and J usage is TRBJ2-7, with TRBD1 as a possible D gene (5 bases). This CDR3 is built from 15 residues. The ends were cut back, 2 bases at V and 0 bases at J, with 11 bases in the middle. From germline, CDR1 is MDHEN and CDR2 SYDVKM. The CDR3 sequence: CASSLQGLSSYEQYF. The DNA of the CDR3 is TGTGCCAGCAGTTTACAGGGCCTCAGCTCCTACGAGCAGTACTTC.

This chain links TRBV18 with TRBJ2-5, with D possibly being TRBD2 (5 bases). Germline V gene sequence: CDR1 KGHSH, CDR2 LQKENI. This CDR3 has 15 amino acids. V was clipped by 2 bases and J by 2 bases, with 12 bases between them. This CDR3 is CASSPYVSGQETQYF. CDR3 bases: TGTGCCAGCTCACCATATGTATCGGGACAAGAGACCCAGTACTTC. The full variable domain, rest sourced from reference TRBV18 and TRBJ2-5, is NAGVMQNPRHLVRRRGQEARLRCSPMKGHSHVYWYRQLPEEGLKFMVYLQKENIIDESGMPKERFSAEFPKEGPSILRIQQVVRGDSAAYFCASSPYVSGQETQYFGPGTRLLVL.

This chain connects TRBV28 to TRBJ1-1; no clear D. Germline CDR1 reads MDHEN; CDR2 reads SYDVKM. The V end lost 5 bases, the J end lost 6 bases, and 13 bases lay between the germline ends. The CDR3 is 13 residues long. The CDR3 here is CASSLRVSAEAFF. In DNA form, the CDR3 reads TGTGCCAGCAGTCTGAGGGTTAGTGCTGAAGCTTTCTTT.

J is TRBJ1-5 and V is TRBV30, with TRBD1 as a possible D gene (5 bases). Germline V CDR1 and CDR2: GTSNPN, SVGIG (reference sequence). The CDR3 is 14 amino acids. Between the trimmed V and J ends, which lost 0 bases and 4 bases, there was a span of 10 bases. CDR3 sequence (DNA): TGTGCCTGGAGTGTCGGGGGGGGAAATCAGCCCCAGCATTTT. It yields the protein CAWSVGGGNQPQHF.

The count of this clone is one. The CDR3 spells CASSLAVAAGAYEQYF. CDR3 DNA sequence: TGTGCCAGCAGCTTGGCAGTGGCAGCGGGCGCGTACGAGCAGTACTTC. V gene TRBV5-5 combines with J gene TRBJ2-7, with D possibly TRBD2 on 6 matching bases. This CDR3 spans 16 amino acids. Germline CDR1 SGHKS, CDR2 YYEKEE (reference sequence). V lost 0 bases, J lost 4 bases, and 17 bases lay in between.